Sequencing of this T cell receptor beta chain was carried out in a study of control samples from healthy donors and cancer patients. The CDR3 loop spans 14 amino acids. V shed 2 bases, J shed 7 bases, and the junction held 1 base outside the gene matches. Germline CDR1 is WSHSY and CDR2 is SAAADI. In the case of this clone: Other DNA sequences in this sample translate to the same CDR3.

The data were produced by immunoSEQ multiplex PCR, yet TCRdb's version contains in-frame clones alone and is incomplete. The repertoire holds under 150,000 clones, around 86% seen once, with 7% to 10% in the top ten. The sequenced material came from blood. This chain connects TRBV10-2 to TRBJ1-6, with 8 bases identical to TRBD1. The TCR sequence derives from a man aged 35 to 55 in good health. In DNA form, the CDR3 reads TGCGCCAGCAGTGAGACAGGGGGGAATTCACCCCTCCACTTT. This encodes CASSETGGNSPLHF.